This TCR beta chain originates from a study of read filtering for tumor transcriptome and immune sequencing. J lost 8 bases, V lost 3 bases, and 6 bases had no gene match. The CDR3 consists of 13 residues. Germline CDR1 and CDR2: SGDLS and YYNGEE. This clonotype has ten or more counts. The antigen is unknown. This library used approximately 370 ng RNA and molecular barcoded adaptors spanning alpha/delta and beta/gamma chains. TCRdb re-analysed the reads in MiXCR, keeping a single row per CDR3 protein. This sample has fewer than 45,000 distinct CDR3 sequences, with about an eighth found just once. Study-wide results and limits: Around 80% of IR-seq clonotypes had a single read, yet these held about 3.4% of reads.

The receptor comes from a donor aged 40 or over with multiple myeloma. This chain connects TRBV9 to TRBJ1-2; 8 nucleotides agree with TRBD1. Material: a population of CD138-negative cells sorted from bone marrow. The CDR3, as DNA: TGTGCCAGCAGCGCTGACAGGGGAGAAGGCTACACCTTC. This sequence encodes CASSADRGEGYTF.